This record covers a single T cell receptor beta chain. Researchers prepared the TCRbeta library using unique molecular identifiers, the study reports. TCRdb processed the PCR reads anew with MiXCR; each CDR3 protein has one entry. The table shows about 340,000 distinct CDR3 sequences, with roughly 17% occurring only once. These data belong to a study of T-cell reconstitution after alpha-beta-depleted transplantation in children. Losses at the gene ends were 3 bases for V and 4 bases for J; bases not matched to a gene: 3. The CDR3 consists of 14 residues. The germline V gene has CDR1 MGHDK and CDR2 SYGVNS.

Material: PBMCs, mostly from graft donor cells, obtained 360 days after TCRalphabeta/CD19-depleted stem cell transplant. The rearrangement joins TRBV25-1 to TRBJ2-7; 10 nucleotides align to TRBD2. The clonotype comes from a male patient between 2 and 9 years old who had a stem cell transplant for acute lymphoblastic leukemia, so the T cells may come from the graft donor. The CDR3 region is CASSEASGSYEQYF. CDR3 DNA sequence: TGTGCCAGCAGTGAGGCTAGCGGGAGTTACGAGCAGTACTTC.